A single sample is the source of the 17 T cell receptor beta chains below, sequenced in a study of blood T cell repertoires in COVID-19. Measured with immunoSEQ multiplex PCR; TCRdb has only the in-frame clones, and not every one. This table has approximately 34,000 clones, approximately 91% appearing once. The material sequenced was peripheral blood. These TCRs come from a man aged 55-75 years with acute or convalescent COVID-19.

The rearrangement uses TRBV6-2 or TRBV6-3 and TRBJ2-5; 7 bases agree with TRBD1. This CDR3 contains 16 residues. Germline loops: CDR1 MNHEY, CDR2 SVGEGT. Trimming took 2 bases from V and 0 from J; bases not matched to a gene: 6. DNA for the CDR3: TGTGCCAGCAGTTACCTCGGGACAGTGTACCAAGAGACCCAGTACTTC. Translation: CASSYLGTVYQETQYF.

The chain has TRBV11-3 and TRBJ2-2; TRBD2 matches at 10 bases. The trim removed 5 bases at V and 2 bases at J, leaving 8 bases unmatched. Germline-derived CDR1 and CDR2 are SGHNT and YENEEA. This CDR3 comprises 17 residues. Written as DNA, the CDR3 is TGTGCCAGCAGCCGGCTTAGCGGGAGGACCAACACCGGGGAGCTGTTTTTT. It codes for CASSRLSGRTNTGELFF.

The CDR3 coding sequence is TGTGCCAGTAGTCCAGGACACGCGGGGGGCTACACCTTC. Translating gives CASSPGHAGGYTF. V gene TRBV19 combines with J gene TRBJ1-2, with D tentatively TRBD1 (5 bases). Germline loops: CDR1 LNHDA, CDR2 SQIVND (reference sequence). V shed 5 bases and J shed 8 bases, with 15 bases lying between them. This CDR3 is built from 13 residues.

The V call is TRBV12-3 or TRBV12-4, the J call TRBJ1-1; D gene uncertain. The CDR3 runs to 11 residues. V was cut by 3 bases and J by 8 bases, with 7 bases left in between. Here the CDR3 reads CASSLAGEAFF. The CDR3 bases are TGTGCCAGCAGTTTGGCCGGGGAAGCTTTCTTT.

This clone was detected only once. The chain links TRBV6-5 to TRBJ1-5; possible D gene TRBD1, 5 bases. V dropped 6 bases and J dropped 2 bases, with 11 bases sitting between them. The V gene's germline CDR1 is MNHEY and CDR2 SVGAGI. There are 14 residues in the CDR3. The CDR3 DNA reads TGTGCCAGCAGAGACAGCCAGGGCAATCAGCCCCAGCATTTT. Its translation: CASRDSQGNQPQHF.

The chain combines TRBV7-8 with TRBJ2-3, with 11 bases identical to TRBD1. V shed 4 bases, J shed 1 base, and the junction held 4 bases outside the gene matches. CDR3 length: 16 residues. Germline CDR1 reads SGHVS; CDR2 reads FQNEAQ. CDR3 loop: CASSSDRGRGTDTQYF. In nucleotides, the CDR3 is TGTGCCAGCAGCTCGGACAGGGGGCGCGGCACAGATACGCAGTATTTT. The full variable domain, in which reference TRBV7-8 and TRBJ2-3 provide the parts outside the CDR3, is GAGVSQSPRYKVAKRGQDVALRCDPISGHVSLFWYQQALGQGPEFLTYFQNEAQLDKSGLPSDRFFAERPEGSVSTLKIQRTQQEDSAVYLCASSSDRGRGTDTQYFGPGTRLTVL.

The J gene is TRBJ2-3, the V gene TRBV29-1, with 8 positions matching TRBD1. Germline loops: CDR1 SQVTM, CDR2 ANQGSEA. This CDR3 contains 15 residues. Trimming at V came to 4 bases and at J to 4 bases, leaving 10 bases not matched to a gene. The CDR3, as DNA: TGCAGCGTTGTGGCAGGGGGCCTCCTAGCAGATACGCAGTATTTT. Amino acids: CSVVAGGLLADTQYF.

J is TRBJ2-5 and V is TRBV4-1; 9 nucleotides line up with TRBD2. The CDR3 is 15 amino acids. With 3 bases clipped from V and 5 bases from J, the junction kept 7 bases outside the gene matches. Germline V gene sequence: CDR1 MGHRA, CDR2 YSYEKL. CDR3 nucleotides: TGCGCCAGCAGCCACACGGGACTAGCTTTGGAGACCCAGTACTTC. This encodes CASSHTGLALETQYF.

A single count supports this clone. This chain links TRBV2 with TRBJ2-7, with a tentative D call TRBD2 (6 bases). The CDR3 contains 13 residues. Germline V CDR1 and CDR2: SNHLY, FYNNEI. With 2 bases removed from V and 5 bases from J, the gap between germline ends came to 10 bases. The CDR3 coding sequence is TGTGCCAGCAGTGAATTAGGAGGGGACGAGCAGTACGTC. Amino acid sequence: CASSELGGDEQYV.

This chain connects TRBV2 to TRBJ1-5; tentatively, D is TRBD1 (6 bases). Trimming took off 3 bases at V and 4 bases at J, with 19 bases between the two ends. The CDR3 is made up of 17 amino acids. Germline CDR1 and CDR2: SNHLY and FYNNEI. As DNA, the CDR3 is TGTGCCAGCAGTGATTGGATAGCCACAGGGAAAAATCAGCCCCAGCATTTT. The encoded protein is CASSDWIATGKNQPQHF.

This clone was picked up one time. The rearrangement links TRBV6-5 to TRBJ2-7; TRBD2 aligns across 13 bases. Per the germline V gene, CDR1 is MNHEY and CDR2 is SVGAGI. Losses at the gene ends were 6 bases for V and 4 bases for J; bases not matched to a gene: 3. The CDR3 extends over 14 amino acids. CDR3 amino acids: CASRGTSGNYEQYV. The CDR3 DNA follows: TGTGCCAGCAGAGGGACTAGCGGGAATTACGAGCAGTACGTC.

The chain couples TRBV4-1 to TRBJ2-1; 8 bases agree with TRBD2. The CDR3 sequence is 19 residues long. Germline CDR1 MGHRA, CDR2 YSYEKL. Trimming removed 0 bases from V and 1 base from J; junction bases left unmatched: 11. The CDR3 loop reads CASSQDVPSGHSSYNEQFF. The CDR3 region has the DNA TGCGCCAGCAGCCAAGATGTGCCTAGCGGGCACAGTTCCTACAATGAGCAGTTCTTC.

The chain joins TRBV9 to TRBJ2-5; D might be TRBD2 (6 bases). Germline V gives CDR1 SGDLS, CDR2 YYNGEE. The CDR3 totals 14 residues. Trimming removed 5 bases at V and 4 bases at J, with 15 bases between. CDR3: CASSRGGIRETQYF. The CDR3 coding sequence is TGTGCCAGCAGTCGGGGCGGGATTAGAGAGACCCAGTACTTC.

This chain uses TRBV6-5 with TRBJ2-1; TRBD2 matches 10 bases. V dropped 10 bases and J dropped 9; count of bases not matched to a gene: 12. Germline assignment: CDR1 MNHEY and CDR2 SVGAGI. CDR3 size: 14 residues. The CDR3 DNA is TGTGCCACCGCTATAGCGGGGGGCGACGCTGAGCAGTTCTTC. It codes for CATAIAGGDAEQFF.

This clone was seen more than once but under ten times. V and J are TRBV6-5 and TRBJ1-2, with 9 bases identical to TRBD1. The CDR3 consists of 14 residues. V was pared by 5 bases and J by 2 bases, with 3 bases of the junction left unmatched. Germline-derived CDR1 and CDR2 are MNHEY and SVGAGI. CDR3 in DNA: TGTGCCAGCAGTCCCGGGACAGGGAACTATGGCTACACCTTC. Protein sequence: CASSPGTGNYGYTF.

The CDR3 coding sequence is TGTGCCAGCAGCAGGACAGCCGCCGGGGAGCTGTTTTTT. Protein: CASSRTAAGELFF. The chain carries TRBV7-2 and TRBJ2-2; D might be TRBD1 (6 bases). The germline CDR1 and CDR2 sequences are SGHTA and FQGNSA. The CDR3 is made up of 13 amino acids. Trimming shortened V by 5 bases and J by 6 bases, and 10 bases separated the two germline ends.

The CDR3 is CASSPNRVPNSPLHF. CDR3 sequence (DNA): TGTGCCAGCAGCCCGAACAGGGTACCGAATTCACCCCTCCACTTT. This rearrangement joins TRBV28 to TRBJ1-6; weak D call: TRBD1 (6 bases). V was trimmed by 6 bases and J by 7 bases, leaving 16 bases between them. The germline CDR1 and CDR2 sequences are MDHEN and SYDVKM. The CDR3 totals 15 residues.